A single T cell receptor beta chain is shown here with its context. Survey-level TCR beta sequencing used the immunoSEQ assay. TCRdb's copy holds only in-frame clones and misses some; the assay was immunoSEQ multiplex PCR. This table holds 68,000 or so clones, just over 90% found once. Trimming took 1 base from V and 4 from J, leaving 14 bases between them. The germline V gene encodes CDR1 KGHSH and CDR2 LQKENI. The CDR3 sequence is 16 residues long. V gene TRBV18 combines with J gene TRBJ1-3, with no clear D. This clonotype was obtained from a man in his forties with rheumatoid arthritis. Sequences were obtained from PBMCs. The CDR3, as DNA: TGTGCCAGCTCACCACTCGGGGATTCGAGCGGAAACACCATATATTTT. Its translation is CASSPLGDSSGNTIYF. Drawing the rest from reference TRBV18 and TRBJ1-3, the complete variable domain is NAGVMQNPRHLVRRRGQEARLRCSPMKGHSHVYWYRQLPEEGLKFMVYLQKENIIDESGMPKERFSAEFPKEGPSILRIQQVVRGDSAAYFCASSPLGDSSGNTIYFGEGSWLTVV.